This TCR beta chain was sequenced during a study of blood T cell repertoires in COVID-19. Across the whole study: PBMCs, B-cell-depleted T cells, or T cells provided the cDNA or gDNA that made up the material.

This clone was picked up a small number of times. Generated by immunoSEQ multiplex PCR, the TCRdb table keeps only in-frame clones and is missing some. The data contain under 150,000 clones, over 70% of them singletons. The germline CDR1 and CDR2 sequences are KGHSH and LQKENI. Deletions cut 2 bases from V and 2 bases from J, with 4 bases between. The CDR3 is 12 residues long. In terms of age and location, participants ranged from roughly 18 to 90 years and lived in approximately 26 US areas. Cohort allocation depended upon clinical history that participants reported. The chain carries TRBV18 and TRBJ2-7; D gene ambiguous. The specimen sequenced was PBMCs or T cells enriched from blood (not recorded which). This TCR was sampled from a man aged 45 to 65 in a cohort exposed to, infected with or recovered from COVID-19 (not recorded which). For the CDR3, the DNA is TGTGCCAGCTCACCATCCGCCTACGAGCAGTACTTC. Translating gives CASSPSAYEQYF.